The 30 T cell receptor beta chains reported below all come from one sample, sequenced in a study of shared clonotypes between healthy human individuals. TCRdb keeps only in-frame clones here, not all; method: immunoSEQ multiplex PCR. The sample carries 2 million to 2.5 million clones, about 93% recorded once. Naive CD8 populations comprised CD45RO-negative cells positively selected for CCR7, excluding terminally differentiated effector memory CD45RA+ cells. The sequenced sample consisted of naive CD8+ T cells from PBMCs. The receptors here all came from a man aged 18 to 30 in good health. Some clones in this sample may be carry-over from other donors' samples.

The V and J genes are TRBV11-2 and TRBJ2-7; D is uncertain. V was trimmed by 5 bases and J by 3 bases, leaving 17 bases between them. Per the germline V gene, CDR1 is SGHAT and CDR2 is FQNNGV. The CDR3 totals 15 residues. CDR3 bases: TGTGCCAGCAGCCGATTAGCCAGCCTCATCTACGAGCAGTACTTC. As protein: CASSRLASLIYEQYF.

The chain carries TRBV6-1 and TRBJ2-7, with TRBD1 as a possible D gene (6 bases). CDR3 length equals 14 residues. Germline CDR1 MNHNS, CDR2 SASEGT. V lost 6 bases and J lost 2, with 14 bases in between. The CDR3, as DNA: TGTGCCAGCAGGGCGAGGACAGTTACCTACGAGCAGTACTTC. It yields the protein CASRARTVTYEQYF.

This clone was seen once. J is TRBJ2-1 and V is TRBV10-3; 8 bases agree with TRBD2. Trimming cost V 7 bases and J 4 bases; bases outside gene matches: 15. Germline CDR1 is ENHRY and CDR2 is SYGVKD. The CDR3 is 17 residues long. CDR3 coding DNA: TGTGCCATCACCTCACTAGCGGCACAACCCCCTTACAATGAGCAGTTCTTC. Translating gives CAITSLAAQPPYNEQFF.

V and J are TRBV7-8 and TRBJ2-5; a weak D match, TRBD1 (7 bases). The CDR3 has 12 residues. Germline CDR1 and CDR2: SGHVS and FQNEAQ. V was pared by 5 bases and J by 4 bases, with 8 bases between. The CDR3 here is CASSQGGETQYF. Written as DNA, the CDR3 is TGTGCCAGCAGCCAGGGGGGAGAGACCCAGTACTTC.

As regards this clone: In the same sample, other DNA sequences code for this CDR3. The rearrangement links TRBV28 to TRBJ1-1; D perhaps matches TRBD1 (5 bases). The V and J ends lost 3 bases and 2 bases respectively, with 10 bases between them. The CDR3 totals 14 residues. Germline lookup yields CDR1 MDHEN and CDR2 SYDVKM. DNA of the CDR3: TGTGCCAGCAGTTTTGGAGGGGAAAACACTGAAGCTTTCTTT. This encodes CASSFGGENTEAFF.

V gene TRBV9 combines with J gene TRBJ2-3; 13 nucleotides agree with TRBD2. The CDR3 consists of 18 residues. V lost 3 bases and J lost 1; bases outside the gene matches: 8. Germline CDR1 SGDLS, CDR2 YYNGEE. CDR3 in amino acids: CASSARATSGGRTDTQYF. In DNA, the CDR3 is TGTGCCAGCAGCGCCCGGGCGACTAGCGGGGGGCGCACAGATACGCAGTATTTT.

The rearrangement joins TRBV7-9 to TRBJ2-7; the D gene is possibly TRBD2 (6 bases). Germline CDR1 reads SEHNR; CDR2 reads FQNEAQ (reference sequence). Trimming shortened V by 8 bases and J by 6 bases, and 17 bases separated the two germline ends. CDR3 length: 13 amino acids. In DNA form, the CDR3 reads TGTGCCAGCGCCGGGGGAGGATCTTCCGAGCAGTACTTC. It translates to CASAGGGSSEQYF.

This clone has a single count. V is TRBV7-8 and J is TRBJ2-1; 9 bases fit TRBD2. Per the germline V gene, CDR1 is SGHVS and CDR2 is FQNEAQ. The J segment lost 10 bases and the V segment lost 5 bases, leaving 24 bases of the junction unmatched. The CDR3 covers 19 residues. The CDR3 coding sequence is TGTGCCAGCAGCCGAATAAAACAACGGTTGGCGGGAGGGCCAGGAGAGCAGTTCTTC. Its protein product is CASSRIKQRLAGGPGEQFF.

The J gene is TRBJ2-5, the V gene TRBV7-9, with 9 bases lining up with TRBD1. The end of the DNA aligns better with TRBJ2-7, so the J call may be wrong. The CDR3 has 14 amino acids. Germline CDR1 SEHNR, CDR2 FQNEAQ (reference sequence). The CDR3 here is CASSQDRGRYEQYF. For the CDR3, the DNA is TGTGCCAGCAGCCAGGACAGGGGAAGGTACGAGCAGTACTTC.

The rearrangement uses TRBV11-2 and TRBJ2-7; the D is unclear. The V gene's germline CDR1 is SGHAT and CDR2 FQNNGV. The ends were cut back, 0 bases at V and 3 bases at J, with 12 bases in the middle. This CDR3 is built from 15 residues. CDR3 coding DNA: TGTGCCAGCAGCTTAGATTGGCACAGTTACTACGAGCAGTACTTC. It codes for CASSLDWHSYYEQYF. Filled out from reference TRBV11-2 and TRBJ2-7, the complete variable domain reads EAGVAQSPRYKIIEKRQSVAFWCNPISGHATLYWYQQILGQGPKLLIQFQNNGVVDDSQLPKDRFSAERLKGVDSTLKIQPAKLEDSAVYLCASSLDWHSYYEQYFGPGTRLTVT.

V and J are TRBV4-3 and TRBJ1-4, with D possibly matching TRBD1 (5 bases). Germline V gives CDR1 LGHNA, CDR2 YSLEER. V dropped 2 bases and J dropped 8 bases, with 15 bases sitting between them. The CDR3 has 15 residues. The CDR3 is CASSQSTLGGEKLFF. In DNA form, the CDR3 reads TGCGCCAGCAGCCAATCTACATTGGGGGGGGAAAAACTGTTTTTT.

The chain is built from TRBV6-5 and TRBJ1-2, with 7 bases that match TRBD1. CDR3 length: 15 residues. Germline V gene data show CDR1 as MNHEY and CDR2 as SVGAGI. Unmatched junction bases numbered 10, after V lost 4 bases and J lost 5 bases. CDR3 amino acids: CASSFSQGGRYGYTF. As DNA, the CDR3 is TGTGCCAGCAGTTTCAGTCAGGGGGGGAGGTATGGCTACACCTTC.

This chain uses TRBV9 with TRBJ2-2; TRBD2 is a possible D gene (6 bases). CDR3 length: 15 residues. The germline V and J ends were trimmed by 3 bases and 2 bases, with 11 bases remaining between them. Germline-derived CDR1 and CDR2 are SGDLS and YYNGEE. CDR3 in DNA: TGTGCCAGCAGCGACCGGGACTCCAACACCGGGGAGCTGTTTTTT. Translation: CASSDRDSNTGELFF.

This clone was observed once. This chain joins TRBV19 and TRBJ2-2; D gene uncertain. Germline loops: CDR1 LNHDA, CDR2 SQIVND (reference sequence). The germline V and J ends were trimmed by 10 bases and 1 base, with 7 bases remaining between them. The CDR3 consists of 12 residues. CDR3 sequence reads: CATDRNTGELFF. The DNA of the CDR3 is TGTGCCACCGACCGGAACACCGGGGAGCTGTTTTTT.

Regarding this clone: Other DNA sequences in the same sample also yield this CDR3. The V and J genes are TRBV27 and TRBJ2-1, with TRBD1 as a possible D gene (5 bases). The V gene's germline CDR1 is MNHEY and CDR2 SMNVEV (reference sequence). Trimming took off 1 base at V and 8 bases at J, with 6 bases between the two ends. The length of the CDR3 is 12 residues. The DNA of the CDR3 is TGTGCCAGCAGTTTATTAGGGGATGAGCAGTTCTTC. It codes for CASSLLGDEQFF.

On this clone itself: The sample carries other DNA sequences with the same CDR3. The V gene is TRBV10-1, the J gene TRBJ2-1; 9 nucleotides align to TRBD2. Losses at the gene ends were 6 bases for V and 7 bases for J; bases not matched to a gene: 10. The CDR3 loop spans 15 amino acids. CDR1 WNHNN and CDR2 SYGVQD come from the germline V gene (reference sequence). The CDR3 is CASSKTSGPGNEQFF. The CDR3 region has the DNA TGCGCCAGCAGCAAGACTAGCGGCCCCGGGAATGAGCAGTTCTTC.

The rearrangement uses TRBV6-1 and TRBJ2-7; D is ambiguous. Germline assignment: CDR1 MNHNS and CDR2 SASEGT. This CDR3 has 13 amino acids. Trimming left V 2 bases short and J 3 bases short, with 8 bases between. The CDR3 region has the DNA TGTGCCAGCAGTGAATTCACAGACTACGAGCAGTACTTC. This gives the protein CASSEFTDYEQYF.

The chain is built from TRBV7-2 and TRBJ2-5; TRBD2 aligns across 7 bases. Germline V lookup: CDR1 SGHTA, CDR2 FQGNSA. With 5 bases clipped from V and 5 bases from J, the junction kept 11 bases outside the gene matches. This CDR3 comprises 15 residues. The DNA of the CDR3 is TGTGCCAGCAGCCCCTGGGGAGGGGTTTCGGAGACCCAGTACTTC. Translation gives CASSPWGGVSETQYF.

V and J are TRBV9 and TRBJ2-3, with D tentatively TRBD2 (6 bases). Germline values: CDR1 SGDLS, CDR2 YYNGEE. The V end was cut by 3 bases, the J end by 1 base, with 12 bases between. This CDR3 contains 15 residues. CDR3 sequence reads: CASSGWRGGTDTQYF. DNA for the CDR3: TGTGCCAGCAGCGGGTGGCGGGGAGGCACAGATACGCAGTATTTT.

In nucleotides, the CDR3 is TGTGCCAGCGGACGTACCGGGGAGCTGTTTTTT. Translating it yields CASGRTGELFF. The chain has TRBV27 and TRBJ2-2; D is undetermined. Germline V CDR1 and CDR2: MNHEY, SMNVEV (reference sequence). Trimming pared 8 bases from V and 5 bases from J, leaving 6 bases between. The CDR3 has 11 residues.

The chain joins TRBV4-2 to TRBJ1-2, with D hard to call. The CDR3 covers 15 residues. CDR1 LGHNA and CDR2 YNFKEQ come from the germline V gene. V was trimmed by 0 bases and J by 4 bases, leaving 12 bases between them. CDR3 loop: CASSQEYGNPYGYTF. In DNA, the CDR3 is TGTGCCAGCAGCCAAGAGTACGGGAATCCCTATGGCTACACCTTC.

The chain carries TRBV19 and TRBJ2-2; a weak D match, TRBD1 (6 bases). V was clipped by 6 bases and J by 6 bases, with 20 bases between them. Germline CDR1 LNHDA, CDR2 SQIVND (reference sequence). The CDR3 runs 16 residues. The CDR3 sequence: CASRATGNRAAGELFF. The CDR3 DNA follows: TGTGCCAGTAGGGCCACAGGGAACCGCGCGGCCGGGGAGCTGTTTTTT.

The chain recombines TRBV5-1 with TRBJ1-4, with unresolved D. Trimming took off 0 bases at V and 0 bases at J, with 9 bases between the two ends. Germline CDR1 SGHRS, CDR2 YFSETQ. The CDR3 is made up of 16 amino acids. The CDR3 nucleotides read TGCGCCAGCAGCTTGGGGGAGCCTGCAACTAATGAAAAACTGTTTTTT. It translates to CASSLGEPATNEKLFF.

The V and J genes are TRBV9 and TRBJ2-2; 8 nucleotides align to TRBD2. Germline assignment: CDR1 SGDLS and CDR2 YYNGEE. The CDR3 runs 18 residues. The V gene end was trimmed by 4 bases and the J gene end by 2 bases; junction bases not matched to a gene: 13. CDR3 bases: TGTGCCAGCAGCCCCCGGGGGAGCGGGAGTAAAAACACCGGGGAGCTGTTTTTT. Protein product: CASSPRGSGSKNTGELFF.

The chain links TRBV19 to TRBJ2-2; TRBD1 aligns across 9 bases. The CDR3 sequence is 14 residues long. The V segment lost 11 bases and the J segment 1 base; nucleotides outside the gene matches: 5. Germline V gene lookup returns CDR1 LNHDA and CDR2 SQIVND (reference sequence). The CDR3 sequence: CAAWDRENTGELFF. Here the CDR3 DNA reads TGTGCCGCCTGGGACAGGGAGAACACCGGGGAGCTGTTTTTT.

Remarks on this clone: The same CDR3 can be traced to other DNA sequences in this sample. The rearrangement links TRBV10-3 to TRBJ2-7; tentative D call: TRBD2 (5 bases). CDR3 length equals 15 residues. Trimming cost V 2 bases and J 0 bases, with 11 bases left between them. Germline V gene lookup returns CDR1 ENHRY and CDR2 SYGVKD. The CDR3 bases are TGTGCCATCAGTGAGAGCGGTCTTAGCTCCTACGAGCAGTACTTC. Protein product: CAISESGLSSYEQYF.

This rearrangement joins TRBV6-5 to TRBJ2-1, with TRBD1 matching 9 bases. Trimming removed 6 bases from V and 8 bases from J; junction bases left unmatched: 11. Germline V CDR1 and CDR2: MNHEY, SVGAGI. The CDR3 sequence is 15 residues long. The chain's CDR3 is CASRRTWTGVDEQFF. The CDR3 DNA sequence: TGTGCCAGCAGGAGGACGTGGACAGGGGTTGATGAGCAGTTCTTC.

The chain is built from TRBV2 and TRBJ2-5, with 8 bases aligning to TRBD2. This CDR3 is 14 amino acids long. The junction had 8 bases not matched to a gene; V was cut back by 7 bases and J by 4 bases. Germline values: CDR1 SNHLY, CDR2 FYNNEI. The chain's CDR3 is CASMEAGVRETQYF. CDR3 DNA sequence: TGTGCCAGCATGGAAGCGGGAGTACGAGAGACCCAGTACTTC.

This sequence joins TRBV5-1 and TRBJ2-2, with D possibly matching TRBD1 (6 bases). Germline assignment: CDR1 SGHRS and CDR2 YFSETQ. Trimming took off 4 bases at V and 4 bases at J, with 17 bases between the two ends. CDR3 length equals 16 residues. CDR3 loop: CASSPQGSPITGELFF. The CDR3 region has the DNA TGCGCCAGCAGCCCCCAGGGGTCCCCGATCACCGGGGAGCTGTTTTTT.

V is TRBV7-9 and J is TRBJ1-2; D is unresolved. The CDR3 is 14 amino acids. Germline V lookup: CDR1 SEHNR, CDR2 FQNEAQ (reference sequence). V was pared by 4 bases and J by 3 bases, with 12 bases between. The CDR3 bases are TGTGCCAGCAGCTATGGCCGCGAGGACTATGGCTACACCTTC. It translates to CASSYGREDYGYTF.